The 10 T cell receptor beta chains below come from one sample, sequenced in a study of Ad26.COV2.S vaccination and SARS-CoV-2 variants. Stated treatment: about 20 received Ad26.COV2.S at low or high dose, single or two shots; several received placebo; per-sample allocation not given. Sampling was performed 63 days after the first vaccine or placebo injection. Assay: immunoSEQ multiplex PCR; the TCRdb copy retains only in-frame clones and omits some. This repertoire shows 500,000 or so clones, 80% to 90% found once; its top ten account for about 2.7%. The source was peripheral blood, collected in a trial of Ad26.COV2.S vaccine versus placebo. These receptors were obtained from a person aged 18-60 years who received the Ad26.COV2.S COVID-19 vaccine or a placebo.

Details on this clone: This same CDR3 is encoded by further DNA sequences in the sample. The CDR3 nucleotides are TGCGCCAGCAGCTTGGTGGCGCCCTACGAGCAGTACTTC. This codes for CASSLVAPYEQYF. This sequence joins TRBV5-1 and TRBJ2-7; D is unclear. The germline gives CDR1 SGHRS, CDR2 YFSETQ. Trimming pared 0 bases from V and 2 bases from J, leaving 6 bases between. The CDR3 consists of 13 residues.

The V call is TRBV7-2, the J call TRBJ2-3; D unclear. Trimming removed 6 bases from V and 8 bases from J, with 9 bases in between. Germline CDR1 and CDR2: SGHTA and FQGNSA. This CDR3 is 11 amino acids long. The CDR3 sequence is CASRLFSTQYF. The DNA for the CDR3 is TGTGCCAGCAGACTCTTCAGTACGCAGTATTTT.

V usage is TRBV7-9 and J usage is TRBJ1-2; no clear D gene. CDR1 SEHNR and CDR2 FQNEAQ come from the germline V gene (reference sequence). The CDR3 sequence is 12 residues long. Trimming left V 5 bases short and J 5 bases short, with 9 bases between. The CDR3 bases are TGTGCCAGCAGCCTGACGGCGTATGGCTACACCTTC. It translates to CASSLTAYGYTF.

The chain has TRBV24-1 and TRBJ1-3, with D hard to call. The CDR3 has 16 residues. Germline CDR1 KGHDR, CDR2 SFDVKD. V was shortened by 2 bases and J by 0 bases, with 10 bases between the two germline ends. In DNA form, the CDR3 reads TGTGCCACCAGTGATTCCCGTGTTGGCTCTGGAAACACCATATATTTT. Residues: CATSDSRVGSGNTIYF.

The chain links TRBV2 to TRBJ2-1; 9 bases line up with TRBD2. The junction had 4 bases not matched to a gene; V was cut back by 4 bases and J by 0 bases. Germline values: CDR1 SNHLY, CDR2 FYNNEI. This CDR3 contains 16 residues. Here the CDR3 DNA reads TGTGCCAGCAGTGGTACGACTAGCGGCTCCTACAATGAGCAGTTCTTC. It yields the protein CASSGTTSGSYNEQFF.

This sequence joins TRBV5-4 and TRBJ1-1; a weak D match, TRBD1 (5 bases). The CDR3 contains 15 residues. Trimming removed 2 bases from V and 2 bases from J, with 13 bases in between. Looked up from germline, CDR1 is SGHNT and CDR2 is YYREEE (reference sequence). As DNA, the CDR3 is TGTGCCAGCAGCTTTGTTGGCAGGGTCAACACTGAAGCTTTCTTT. Encoded protein: CASSFVGRVNTEAFF.

The chain is built from TRBV4-3 and TRBJ2-5; tentative D call: TRBD2 (7 bases). The CDR3 length is 14 residues. Germline CDR1 reads LGHNA; CDR2 reads YSLEER. V was trimmed by 4 bases and J by 2 bases, leaving 11 bases between them. The CDR3 DNA sequence: TGCGCCAGCAGCCCCCGGGGGGCGCAAGAGACCCAGTACTTC. This translates into CASSPRGAQETQYF.

This clone was recorded only once. The chain has TRBV6-2 or TRBV6-3 and TRBJ1-5, with 11 bases identical to TRBD1. This CDR3 is 16 amino acids long. Germline trimming cut 0 bases from V and 6 bases from J; bases unmatched to any gene: 4. Germline V gives CDR1 MNHEY, CDR2 SVGEGT. CDR3 region: CASSYSSGQGGQPQHF. CDR3 in DNA: TGTGCCAGCAGTTACTCATCGGGACAGGGGGGTCAGCCCCAGCATTTT.

The J gene is TRBJ2-7, the V gene TRBV5-4; 8 bases are shared with TRBD2. V shed 4 bases, J shed 5 bases, and the junction held 8 bases outside the gene matches. The CDR3 is 14 residues long. Germline loops: CDR1 SGHNT, CDR2 YYREEE (reference sequence). Written as DNA, the CDR3 is TGTGCCAGCAGCCCGGGGGGGCAGGGCCACGAGCAGTACGTC. It specifies CASSPGGQGHEQYV.

V usage is TRBV19 and J usage is TRBJ1-2; 8 positions agree with TRBD1. The germline CDR1 and CDR2 sequences are LNHDA and SQIVND (reference sequence). V gave up 6 bases and J gave up 8 bases; unmatched junction bases: 2. The CDR3 covers 11 residues. Here the CDR3 reads CASSHRGGYTF. CDR3 DNA sequence: TGTGCCAGTAGCCACAGGGGGGGCTACACCTTC.